This T cell receptor (beta chain) was sequenced in a study of cytomegalovirus exposure and HLA in healthy donors. Overall study results and limits: A later analysis showed TCR association rates differing by HLA locus, peaking at DRB1 and lowest at HLA-C.

The table lists this clone with a count of one. The target antigen is unknown. The PCR used 60 Vbeta and 13 Jbeta primers. Sequencing was performed with immunoSEQ multiplex PCR; in TCRdb, only in-frame clones are kept and a portion is missing. Counted here are 150,000 or so clones, around 80% occurring once; the ten biggest clones make up around 9%. V was clipped by 6 bases and J by 5 bases; unmatched bases: 6. Germline assignment: CDR1 SQVTM and CDR2 ANQGSEA. This CDR3 is built from 12 residues. This TCR came from a male donor in good health and CMV-seropositive. V usage is TRBV29-1 and J usage is TRBJ2-5; TRBD1 agrees at 7 bases. The sequenced sample was PBMCs. Here the CDR3 DNA reads TGCAGCGTCTACAGGGGCGGGGAGACCCAGTACTTC. Its translation: CSVYRGGETQYF.